The present entry profiles one T cell receptor beta chain with its context. These data originate in a study of blood T cell repertoires in COVID-19. On the study more broadly: Material from acute and convalescent COVID-19 was sourced from the United States, Italy and Spain. T cells, B-cell-depleted T cells, or PBMCs provided the cDNA or gDNA that served as material.

Methods used by the authors: Nucleated cell number was recorded as an estimate derived from reference gene primer amplification. The method was immunoSEQ multiplex PCR; TCRdb's version includes in-frame clones alone and lacks a portion of them. That table supplies the V and J calls and clone size; D and trimming were determined from the DNA. Of a few hundred thousand clones listed, roughly 87% are singletons. Trimming removed 5 bases from V and 5 bases from J; junction bases left unmatched: 6. This CDR3 is built from 15 residues. Per the germline V gene, CDR1 is SGHTA and CDR2 is FQGNSA. The source material was peripheral blood. This receptor was taken from a man aged 18 to 29 with active or convalescent COVID-19. This chain links TRBV7-2 with TRBJ1-5, with TRBD1 matching 10 bases. The CDR3 DNA sequence: TGTGCCAGCAGCCCGAGGACAGGGGGATATCAGCCCCAGCATTTT. This encodes CASSPRTGGYQPQHF.